These 31 T cell receptor beta chains originate from one sample sequenced in a study of tumor-infiltrating lymphocytes in primary liver carcinoma. Germline DNA was also extracted, and blood RNA derived from unsorted whole blood. Reverse transcription of approximately 500 ng total RNA with a constant-region primer produced TCR beta cDNA. Generation of the TCR beta libraries relied on three nested multiplex PCR rounds using slightly modified ARM-PCR. Primers for the first two PCR rounds were TRBV1-TRBV30 forward primers and a C-beta reverse primer (about 9 cycles per round). TCRdb re-called the multiplex PCR reads with MiXCR, one entry per CDR3 protein. Of approximately 340,000 distinct CDR3 sequences listed, roughly 61% were seen once; the top ten hold 5.5% to 8%. The sequencing input was peripheral blood. These TCRs come from a man aged 40-49 years with primary liver carcinoma and hepatitis B virus infection.

As concerns this clonotype: This may come from a read error, since a much larger clone is one base off. The chain links TRBV7-8 to TRBJ2-1, with TRBD1 identical over 8 bases. Germline V gives CDR1 SGHVS, CDR2 FQNEAQ. CDR3 length: 15 amino acids. The CDR3 loop reads CARSSARGQGNEQFF. CDR3 DNA: TGTGCCAGGAGCTCCGCACGCGGACAGGGCAATGAGCAGTTCTTC.

As to this clonotype: Given the absence of the conserved phenylalanine or tryptophan at the CDR3 end, a read error is likely. The DNA is left out, because the CDR3 cannot be placed on it with certainty; the CDR3 is given as TCRdb lists it. The gene calls are TRBV5-4 and TRBJ2-1; the table calls TRBD2, which could not be checked here. The CDR3 region is 14 residues in length, termini included. Germline V gene lookup returns CDR1 SGHNT and CDR2 YYREEE (reference sequence). CDR3 protein: CASHREAAIQELFL.

About this clonotype: The junction shows a germline mismatch at one end, possibly a read error. The gene calls are TRBV5-1 and TRBJ1-1; D not resolved. This CDR3 is 14 amino acids long. Looked up from germline, CDR1 is SGHRS and CDR2 is YFSETQ. As DNA, the CDR3 is TGCCCCAGCAGGCTGATAAGCGAGGGTACTGAAGCTTTCTTT. Translated: CPSRLISEGTEAFF.

As to this clonotype: The junction departs from germline at one end; a sequencing error may be responsible. The V gene is TRBV11-2, the J gene TRBJ2-3; possible D gene TRBD2, 6 bases. CDR1 is SGHAT, CDR2 FQNNGV, per germline. This CDR3 comprises 17 residues. As DNA, the CDR3 is TGTACCAGCAGCTCAGAGTGGGGCGGGGCGCACACAGATACGCAGTATTTT. It codes for CTSSSEWGGAHTDTQYF.

Concerning this clonotype: A much larger clone lies a single base off, so this may be a read error. This CDR3 reads CAGSWTGRSYEQYF. The CDR3, as DNA: TGTGCCGGCAGTTGGACAGGGAGATCCTACGAGCAGTACTTC. The chain combines TRBV6-5 with TRBJ2-7; 8 nucleotides align to TRBD1. The germline gives CDR1 MNHEY, CDR2 SVGAGI. The CDR3 consists of 14 residues.

As concerns this clonotype: This sequence may be a read error, since a much larger clone differs from it by one base. The chain links TRBV29-1 to TRBJ2-3, with unresolved D. Germline V gene sequence: CDR1 SQVTM, CDR2 ANQGSEA. The CDR3 length is 13 residues. In DNA, the CDR3 is TGCAGCGTTCCTAGTAAAGGCACAGATACGCGGTATTTT. This gives the protein CSVPSKGTDTRYF.

CDR3 sequence (DNA): TGCAGTGCAGTAACGGGTGCGGAGACCCAGTACTTC. Translating it yields CSAVTGAETQYF. This chain links TRBV20-1 with TRBJ2-5; no clear D. V was cut by 6 bases and J by 5 bases, with 13 bases left in between. Germline values: CDR1 DFQATT, CDR2 SNEGSKA (reference sequence). The CDR3 extends over 12 amino acids.

A note on this clonotype: This could be a read error, since a much larger clone is one nucleotide away. J is TRBJ2-3 and V is TRBV10-3; D ambiguous. This CDR3 comprises 15 residues. Germline CDR1 and CDR2: ENHRY and SYGVKD. The CDR3 DNA sequence: TGTACCATCAGACGTAACTTTGAAGGGACAGATACGCAGTATTTT. Its protein is CTIRRNFEGTDTQYF.

The rearrangement joins TRBV10-3 to TRBJ2-1; 7 bases map to TRBD1. The trim removed 0 bases at V and 16 bases at J, leaving 6 bases unmatched. This CDR3 spans 12 amino acids. Looked up from germline, CDR1 is ENHRY and CDR2 is SYGVKD. Written as DNA, the CDR3 is TGTGCCATCAGTGAGTCTGACAGGGCGGACTTCTTC. It translates to CAISESDRADFF.

With respect to this clonotype: A much bigger clone sits one base away, suggesting this may be a read error. The chain links TRBV10-3 to TRBJ1-4; D gene uncertain. Germline CDR1 and CDR2: ENHRY and SYGVKD. With 10 bases removed from V and 9 bases from J, the gap between germline ends came to 18 bases. This CDR3 comprises 13 residues. The CDR3: CATCEDGRKKLFF. The CDR3 nucleotides read TGTGCCACCTGCGAGGACGGGCGGAAAAAACTGTTTTTT.

A note on this clonotype: At one end the junction does not follow the germline gene, possibly because of a read error. The chain recombines TRBV11-2 with TRBJ2-2, with TRBD2 as a possible D gene (6 bases). The CDR3 extends over 13 amino acids. Germline V lookup: CDR1 SGHAT, CDR2 FQNNGV. In DNA form, the CDR3 reads TGTGCCAACAGCTTAGTCCAGGGCGGGGAGCTGTGTTTT. Translating it yields CANSLVQGGELCF.

In its sample, this clonotype was seen once. A read error is possible here, since a much larger clone lies one base away. The chain combines TRBV12-3 or TRBV12-4 with TRBJ2-2; D unclear. Trimming took off 1 base at V and 1 base at J, with 7 bases between the two ends. The CDR3 runs to 15 residues. In nucleotides, the CDR3 is TGTGCCAGCAGTTTAGGCGTGAGGAACACCGGGGAGCTGTTTTTT. Its translation is CASSLGVRNTGELFF.

This clonotype appeared once. A read error may explain this, as a much larger clone is one base away. V usage is TRBV29-1 and J usage is TRBJ2-2, with a tentative D call TRBD1 (6 bases). Trimming cost V 7 bases and J 3 bases, with 12 bases left between them. Germline lookup yields CDR1 SQVTM and CDR2 ANQGSEA. This CDR3 has 13 residues. The CDR3 here is CSDGNRDTGELFF. The CDR3 DNA reads as TGCAGCGACGGAAACAGGGACACCGGGGAGCTGTTTTTT.

This clonotype turned up a few times. The chain carries TRBV12-3 or TRBV12-4 and TRBJ1-3; D unresolved. This CDR3 spans 14 amino acids. V lost 5 bases, J lost 1 base, and 9 bases lay in between. CDR3 in amino acids: CASSTAGSGNTIYF. The CDR3 nucleotides read TGTGCCAGCAGTACCGCCGGATCTGGAAACACCATATATTTT.

Note on this clonotype: Given a much more abundant clone one base away, this may be a read error. The V call is TRBV6-1, the J call TRBJ1-5; TRBD1 agrees at 10 bases. In germline, CDR1 is MNHNS, CDR2 SASEGT. The CDR3 contains 15 residues. DNA of the CDR3: TGTGTCAGCAGAGACCGAGGGACAGGGGATCAGCCCCAGCATTTT. This translates into CVSRDRGTGDQPQHF.

This clonotype was counted at least ten times. This chain connects TRBV5-1 to TRBJ2-5; D remains ambiguous. V shed 5 bases and J shed 1 base, with 6 bases lying between them. CDR1 SGHRS and CDR2 YFSETQ come from the germline V gene. This CDR3 region has 12 residues. CDR3 nucleotide sequence: TGCGCCAGCAGTCGGGCCCAAGAGACCCAGTACTTC. Its protein product is CASSRAQETQYF.

This clonotype was counted at least ten times. The chain employs TRBV6-5 and TRBJ2-5, with a possible D match to TRBD1 (6 bases). The CDR3 consists of 18 residues. From germline, CDR1 is MNHEY and CDR2 SVGAGI. V was shortened by 2 bases and J by 3 bases, with 22 bases between the two germline ends. This CDR3 reads CASSYGPGALDSKETQYF. The DNA for the CDR3 is TGTGCCAGCAGTTACGGGCCAGGGGCGCTAGATTCTAAAGAGACCCAGTACTTC.

Of note for this clonotype: At one end the junction does not follow the germline gene, possibly because of a read error. The rearrangement links TRBV11-2 to TRBJ1-1, with D unclear. The germline V gene has CDR1 SGHAT and CDR2 FQNNGV. This CDR3 contains 14 residues. The CDR3 reads CTSSASVVNTEAFF. CDR3 DNA sequence: TGTACCAGCAGCGCCTCGGTTGTGAATACTGAAGCTTTCTTT.

A remark on this clonotype: An end of the junction does not agree with germline; a read error may underlie this. The gene calls are TRBV11-2 and TRBJ2-5; weak D call: TRBD2 (6 bases). The CDR3 has 13 residues. Germline V lookup: CDR1 SGHAT, CDR2 FQNNGV. The CDR3 bases are TGTGCCAGCGGCTTAGAGTTCGGGAGCACCCAGTACTTT. Translating it yields CASGLEFGSTQYF.

This clonotype was seen at least ten times. The chain uses TRBV29-1 and TRBJ2-2; D uncertain. The ends were cut back, 5 bases at V and 7 bases at J, with 17 bases in the middle. CDR3 length equals 14 residues. The germline CDR1 and CDR2 sequences are SQVTM and ANQGSEA. The CDR3 DNA reads as TGCAGCGTTAGAATCGCAGGTCAAGGCGGGGAGCTGTTTTTT. This encodes CSVRIAGQGGELFF.

This clonotype was counted a few times. The gene calls are TRBV19 and TRBJ2-7; D unresolved. The V and J ends lost 6 bases and 6 bases respectively, with 15 bases between them. The germline CDR1 and CDR2 sequences are LNHDA and SQIVND (reference sequence). The CDR3 is 13 amino acids. The CDR3 here is CASRHLSASEQYF. In nucleotides, the CDR3 is TGTGCCAGTAGGCACCTCAGTGCGAGCGAGCAGTACTTC.

The chain carries TRBV6-1 and TRBJ1-1; D is undetermined. Germline V gene data show CDR1 as MNHNS and CDR2 as SASEGT. This CDR3 has 15 amino acids. CDR3 residues: CISSESDQMNTEAFF. CDR3 bases: TGTATCAGCAGTGAATCGGACCAAATGAACACTGAAGCTTTCTTT.

The chain employs TRBV29-1 and TRBJ2-7; D not resolved. This CDR3 comprises 14 residues. The germline V and J ends were trimmed by 7 bases and 7 bases, with 23 bases remaining between them. Germline CDR1 reads SQVTM; CDR2 reads ANQGSEA. The CDR3 here is CSAYRGDGTREQYF. DNA of the CDR3: TGCAGCGCCTACCGCGGAGACGGTACGAGGGAGCAGTACTTC.

Comments on this clonotype: A read error may explain this, as a much larger clone is one base away. The chain employs TRBV4-1 and TRBJ2-1; the D is unclear. The CDR3 contains 14 residues. CDR1 is MGHRA and CDR2 is YSYEKL in the germline V gene. The CDR3 here is CACSQDGIYNEQFF. Written as DNA, the CDR3 is TGCGCCTGCAGCCAAGATGGCATCTACAATGAGCAGTTCTTC.

This chain joins TRBV7-9 and TRBJ2-3, with 12 bases identical to TRBD2. CDR3 size: 16 residues. The V segment lost 1 base and the J segment 3 bases; nucleotides outside the gene matches: 2. From germline, CDR1 is SEHNR and CDR2 FQNEAQ (reference sequence). The CDR3 loop reads CASSLGLAGDTDTQYF. CDR3 bases: TGTGCCAGCAGCTTAGGACTAGCGGGAGATACAGATACGCAGTATTTT.

This clonotype was observed once. A much larger clone is a single base away; this may be a read error. The chain employs TRBV6-1 and TRBJ2-2; a possible D gene is TRBD1 (6 bases). Germline V gene sequence: CDR1 MNHNS, CDR2 SASEGT. The length of the CDR3 is 14 residues. Trimming removed 6 bases at V and 7 bases at J, with 15 bases between. The DNA for the CDR3 is TGTGCCAGCAGGACCTCTTGGGACATCGGGGAGCTGTTTTTT. It yields the protein CASRTSWDIGELFF.

As concerns this clonotype: The conserved final phenylalanine or tryptophan is absent from the CDR3, which likely points to a read error. CDR3 sequence (DNA): TGTGCCAGCAGCTACGGACAGGGGAGGGACAATGAGCAGTTCCTC. It is translated as CASSYGQGRDNEQFL. The genes are TRBV11-3 and TRBJ2-1; 9 nucleotides align to TRBD1. Germline V lookup: CDR1 SGHNT, CDR2 YENEEA. The CDR3 consists of 15 residues. The V and J ends lost 4 bases and 5 bases, in that order; junction bases with no gene match: 6.

As regards this clonotype: A read error may account for a junction end that differs from germline. The chain carries TRBV11-2 and TRBJ2-6; 7 nucleotides line up with TRBD1. The CDR3 totals 18 residues. Germline V gives CDR1 SGHAT, CDR2 FQNNGV. Here the CDR3 reads CTSIYRGTASSGANVLTF. CDR3 DNA: TGTACCAGCATTTATAGGGGGACAGCCAGCTCTGGGGCCAACGTCCTGACTTTC. Full variable domain (remainder filled in from reference TRBV11-2 and TRBJ2-6): EAGVAQSPRYKIIEKRQSVAFWCNPISGHATLYWYQQILGQGPKLLIQFQNNGVVDDSQLPKDRFSAERLKGVDSTLKIQPAKLEDSAVYLCTSIYRGTASSGANVLTFGAGSRLTVL.

This rearrangement joins TRBV11-2 to TRBJ2-7; 9 bases are shared with TRBD1. The CDR3 is 15 amino acids. CDR1 is SGHAT and CDR2 is FQNNGV in the germline V gene. The CDR3 DNA sequence: TGTGTCAACAGCCAAGGGACAGGGAGAGCCTACGAGCAGTACTTC. It specifies CVNSQGTGRAYEQYF.

This chain connects TRBV5-4 to TRBJ2-1; TRBD2 might be the D (6 bases). Trimming pared 2 bases from V and 2 bases from J, leaving 11 bases between. The CDR3 has 15 amino acids. Germline values: CDR1 SGHNT, CDR2 YYREEE (reference sequence). This CDR3 reads CASSFVTSAYNEQFF. The DNA for the CDR3 is TGTGCCAGCAGCTTCGTGACTAGTGCCTACAATGAGCAGTTCTTC.

As to this clonotype: Without the conserved terminal phenylalanine or tryptophan, this CDR3 likely stems from a read error. J is TRBJ2-5 and V is TRBV6-6; maybe TRBD1 (6 bases). Between the trimmed V and J ends, which lost 9 bases and 5 bases, there was a span of 19 bases. The CDR3 sequence is 14 residues long. Germline loops: CDR1 MNHNY, CDR2 SVGAGI (reference sequence). The CDR3 loop reads CASSPGVVPETQYL. CDR3 nucleotide sequence: TGTGCCAGTAGCCCAGGGGTAGTCCCGGAGACCCAGTACCTC.